These 25 T cell receptor beta chains were sequenced from one sample in a study of Graves' ophthalmopathy and Graves' hyperthyroidism. As the template, RNA transcripts were used to amplify TCR beta CDR3 regions. Following a first-round RT-PCR that used HTBI primers, a second-round multiplex PCR was carried out. TCRdb passed the multiplex PCR reads through MiXCR, listing each CDR3 protein once. Among over a million distinct CDR3 sequences listed, about 36% were seen once. Material: peripheral blood or thyroid tissue (not recorded which). The receptors shown here come from an adult man with Graves' hyperthyroidism.

The gene calls are TRBV7-2 and TRBJ2-5, with D perhaps assigned TRBD1 or TRBD2 (5 bases each). The V gene lost 11 bases and the J gene lost 10 bases, with 17 bases spanning the gap. This CDR3 spans 11 amino acids. CDR1 and CDR2 (germline): SGHTA, FQGNSA. The CDR3 DNA sequence: TGTGCCTGGAGTGTCGGGGCCGTCCAGTACTTC. Amino acid sequence: CAWSVGAVQYF.

The chain links TRBV29-1 to TRBJ2-7, with 7 bases identical to TRBD1. Germline CDR1 reads SQVTM; CDR2 reads ANQGSEA. The CDR3 consists of 14 residues. The ends lost 4 bases at V and 5 bases at J; junction bases unmatched: 11. The CDR3 bases are TGCAGCGTTGTTCAGGGGGACGGGGTCCACGAGCAGTACTTC. It yields the protein CSVVQGDGVHEQYF.

This clonotype was observed a handful of times. The chain has TRBV7-9 and TRBJ1-2, with no clear D. V lost 6 bases and J 8 bases, leaving 16 bases between the germline ends. From germline, CDR1 is SEHNR and CDR2 FQNEAQ (reference sequence). The CDR3 spans 13 residues. The CDR3 DNA follows: TGTGCCAGCAGTCCCGTAGGGTTTCGAGGCTACACCTTC. Protein product: CASSPVGFRGYTF.

The chain couples TRBV6-1 to TRBJ2-5; D not certain. The CDR3 length is 13 residues. Germline-derived CDR1 and CDR2 are MNHNS and SASEGT. Trimming took 8 bases from V and 5 from J, leaving 15 bases between them. This chain's CDR3 is CASHQELRETQYF. The CDR3 DNA reads TGTGCCAGCCACCAAGAACTACGGGAGACCCAGTACTTC.

The sample holds many counts of this clonotype. The genes are TRBV25-1 and TRBJ2-7; D is unclear. The germline V gene has CDR1 MGHDK and CDR2 SYGVNS. Trimming removed 0 bases from V and 5 bases from J, with 14 bases in between. The CDR3 is made up of 15 amino acids. This CDR3 is CASSEYGPYPHEQYF. In DNA form, the CDR3 reads TGTGCCAGCAGTGAATATGGGCCCTACCCCCACGAGCAGTACTTC.

On this clonotype itself: This may be a read error: a much more frequent sequence differs by one nucleotide. Without the conserved terminal phenylalanine or tryptophan, this CDR3 likely stems from a read error. The J gene is TRBJ2-5, the V gene TRBV7-9; D tentatively reads TRBD1 or TRBD2 (5 bases each). Per the germline V gene, CDR1 is SEHNR and CDR2 is FQNEAQ (reference sequence). Trimming took off 6 bases at V and 5 bases at J, with 13 bases between the two ends. This CDR3 has 13 amino acids. The CDR3 nucleotides are TGTGCCAGCAGATACCCGGGGCGCGAGACCCAGTACCTC. It codes for CASRYPGRETQYL.

At least ten counts were recorded for this clonotype. The chain combines TRBV7-7 with TRBJ2-5, with no clear D. Trimming left V 0 bases short and J 5 bases short, with 13 bases between. The germline V gene encodes CDR1 SSHAT and CDR2 FNYEAQ (reference sequence). CDR3 length: 15 residues. CDR3 in DNA: TGTGCCAGCAGCTTAGCGGGATCGGACGGCGAGACCCAGTACTTC. Its translation is CASSLAGSDGETQYF.

The chain has TRBV12-3 or TRBV12-4 and TRBJ1-5; D ambiguous. The CDR3 totals 15 residues. V lost 4 bases and J 3 bases, leaving 13 bases between the germline ends. The CDR3 sequence: CASSYYPGNNQPQHF. The DNA for the CDR3 is TGTGCCAGCAGTTATTATCCGGGGAACAATCAGCCCCAGCATTTT.

J is TRBJ2-5 and V is TRBV29-1; 8 bases are a match to TRBD2. Trimming took 6 bases from V and 0 from J; bases not matched to a gene: 3. This CDR3 region has 13 residues. Germline V gene sequence: CDR1 SQVTM, CDR2 ANQGSEA. CDR3 region: CSVVSGDQETQYF. The DNA of the CDR3 is TGCAGCGTGGTTAGCGGGGACCAAGAGACCCAGTACTTC.

The chain has TRBV20-1 and TRBJ2-6; D gene uncertain. The CDR3 loop spans 14 amino acids. V lost 6 bases, J lost 4 bases, and 13 bases lay in between. The V gene's germline CDR1 is DFQATT and CDR2 SNEGSKA (reference sequence). The CDR3 nucleotides read TGCAGTGCCACCACGCATGCGGGGGCCAACGTCCTGACTTTC. Translating gives CSATTHAGANVLTF.

Points on this clonotype: This may be a read error, as it is one base from a much larger clone. The chain joins TRBV10-3 to TRBJ1-5, with TRBD1 as a possible D gene (5 bases). V was clipped by 3 bases and J by 4 bases, with 13 bases between them. From germline, CDR1 is ENHRY and CDR2 SYGVKD. The CDR3 covers 15 residues. CDR3 sequence (DNA): TGTGCCATCAGTGAAAAAGGGGCAGCTAATCAGCCCCAGCATTTT. Residues: CAISEKGAANQPQHF.

The CDR3 region is CASSLDPASGEGEQYF. Here the CDR3 DNA reads TGTGCCAGCAGTTTGGACCCGGCTAGCGGGGAAGGGGAGCAGTACTTC. The rearrangement uses TRBV25-1 and TRBJ2-7; the match to TRBD2 covers 9 bases. The CDR3 totals 16 residues. V lost 5 bases to trimming and J lost 7 bases; unmatched junction nucleotides: 15. Germline lookup yields CDR1 MGHDK and CDR2 SYGVNS.

The chain links TRBV14 to TRBJ2-7; the D call may be TRBD1 or TRBD2 (6 bases each). Per the germline V gene, CDR1 is SGHDN and CDR2 is FVKESK. The CDR3 covers 14 residues. V lost 0 bases and J 3 bases, leaving 9 bases between the germline ends. CDR3 sequence (DNA): TGTGCCAGCAGCCAAGATAAGGGGGGCTACGAGCAGTACTTC. Translating it yields CASSQDKGGYEQYF.

The chain links TRBV20-1 to TRBJ1-5, with D maybe TRBD1 (5 bases). The V gene lost 5 bases and the J gene lost 1 base, with 15 bases spanning the gap. The germline gives CDR1 DFQATT, CDR2 SNEGSKA (reference sequence). The CDR3 loop spans 15 amino acids. CDR3 nucleotide sequence: TGCAGTGCTGTGGGACGACCGGGGAGCAATCAGCCCCAGCATTTT. Residues: CSAVGRPGSNQPQHF.

Worth noting for this clonotype: A read error may account for a junction end that differs from germline. The chain links TRBV10-3 to TRBJ2-7; D call uncertain. CDR3 length equals 15 residues. Germline V gene data show CDR1 as ENHRY and CDR2 as SYGVKD. Here the CDR3 DNA reads TGTGCCAGCAGTGACTCCGGGCTCGGGTCTTACGAGCAGTACTTC. It translates to CASSDSGLGSYEQYF.

This clonotype was counted between two and nine times. The chain combines TRBV6-2 or TRBV6-3 with TRBJ1-1, with D unresolved. This CDR3 is 16 amino acids long. With 2 bases removed from V and 3 bases from J, the gap between germline ends came to 16 bases. Germline assignment: CDR1 MNHEY and CDR2 SVGEGT. The CDR3 region is CASSYPTDNSDTEAFF. The DNA of the CDR3 is TGTGCCAGCAGTTACCCCACGGATAACAGCGACACTGAAGCTTTCTTT.

This clonotype was detected only a few times. The chain is built from TRBV6-2 or TRBV6-3 and TRBJ2-7, with D tentatively TRBD1 or TRBD2 (5 bases each). The CDR3 totals 14 residues. Per germline, CDR1 MNHEY and CDR2 SVGEGT. V was shortened by 2 bases and J by 6 bases, with 14 bases between the two germline ends. The CDR3 nucleotides are TGTGCCAGCAGTTACGGGACGTCACACGGCGAGCAGTACTTC. Encoded protein: CASSYGTSHGEQYF.

This clonotype was found a few times. This chain uses TRBV6-4 with TRBJ2-6; D is undetermined. Trimming took off 2 bases at V and 0 bases at J, with 5 bases between the two ends. Germline lookup yields CDR1 MRHNA and CDR2 SNTAGT. The CDR3 totals 15 residues. The CDR3 loop reads CASSDDDSGANVLTF. CDR3 nucleotide sequence: TGTGCCAGCAGTGACGACGACTCTGGGGCCAACGTCCTGACTTTC.

This clonotype was recorded a few times. V is TRBV13 and J is TRBJ2-7; no reliable D call. This CDR3 spans 15 amino acids. The V and J ends lost 0 bases and 5 bases respectively, with 14 bases between them. Looked up from germline, CDR1 is PRHDT and CDR2 is FYEKMQ (reference sequence). The CDR3, as DNA: TGTGCCAGCAGCTTAGGAGCGATAATGGTCAACGAGCAGTACTTC. Its protein product is CASSLGAIMVNEQYF.

This clonotype was seen at least ten times. The chain uses TRBV5-1 and TRBJ2-7; 10 bases align to TRBD2. The CDR3 totals 16 residues. CDR1 and CDR2 (germline): SGHRS, YFSETQ. Trimming at V came to 3 bases and at J to 4 bases, leaving 10 bases not matched to a gene. This chain's CDR3 is CASSWTLAGDRYEQYF. The CDR3 DNA reads as TGCGCCAGCAGCTGGACGCTAGCGGGAGATCGTTACGAGCAGTACTTC.

The chain combines TRBV4-1 with TRBJ2-5; D is ambiguous. The CDR3 spans 14 residues. The germline V gene has CDR1 MGHRA and CDR2 YSYEKL. Trimming removed 2 bases at V and 9 bases at J, with 16 bases between. CDR3 amino acids: CASSQLSRSYAQYF. The DNA for the CDR3 is TGCGCCAGCAGCCAACTAAGCCGGTCTTATGCCCAGTACTTC.

The chain uses TRBV11-1 and TRBJ2-2, with 7 positions matching TRBD1. V gave up 3 bases and J gave up 4 bases; unmatched junction bases: 8. This CDR3 is 16 amino acids long. The germline gives CDR1 SGHAT, CDR2 FQDESV (reference sequence). The DNA for the CDR3 is TGTGCCAGCAGCTTGCCGAAAAGGACAGGCACCGGGGAGCTGTTTTTT. Translating gives CASSLPKRTGTGELFF.

This clonotype was detected ten times or more. The gene calls are TRBV6-1 and TRBJ1-6, with a weak D call TRBD1 (6 bases). The CDR3 sequence is 17 residues long. Germline V lookup: CDR1 MNHNS, CDR2 SASEGT. V lost 0 bases and J 10 bases, leaving 19 bases between the germline ends. The CDR3 DNA follows: TGTGCCAGCAGTGAAGCAGTGGGGGCGAGGGTGACCTCACCCCTCCACTTT. Amino acid sequence: CASSEAVGARVTSPLHF.

The V and J genes are TRBV7-2 and TRBJ1-6; TRBD1 matches 10 bases. Germline assignment: CDR1 SGHTA and CDR2 FQGNSA. There are 15 residues in the CDR3. The junction had 12 bases not matched to a gene; V was cut back by 6 bases and J by 13 bases. CDR3 sequence (DNA): TGTGCCAGCAGTCGGACAGGGGGGGGCAATCAGCCCCTCCACTTT. Translating gives CASSRTGGGNQPLHF.

This clonotype was seen only a few times. The chain uses TRBV5-6 and TRBJ2-2; a possible D gene is TRBD1 (6 bases). Trimming shortened V by 1 base and J by 4 bases, and 11 bases separated the two germline ends. The V gene's germline CDR1 is SGHDT and CDR2 YYEEEE. The CDR3 contains 15 residues. The CDR3, as DNA: TGTGCCAGCAGCTTGTCAGGGGATCCCACCGGGGAGCTGTTTTTT. It specifies CASSLSGDPTGELFF.